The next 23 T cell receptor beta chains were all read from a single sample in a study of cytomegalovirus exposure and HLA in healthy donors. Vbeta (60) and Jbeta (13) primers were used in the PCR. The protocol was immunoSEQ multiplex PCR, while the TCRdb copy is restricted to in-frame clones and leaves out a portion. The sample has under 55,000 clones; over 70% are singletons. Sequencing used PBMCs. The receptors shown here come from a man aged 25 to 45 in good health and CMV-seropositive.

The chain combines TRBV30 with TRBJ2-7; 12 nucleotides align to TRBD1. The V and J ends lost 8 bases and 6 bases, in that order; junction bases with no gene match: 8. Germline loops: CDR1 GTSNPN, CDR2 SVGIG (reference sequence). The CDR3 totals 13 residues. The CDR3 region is CAGTGTGGGEQYF. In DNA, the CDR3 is TGTGCCGGTACCGGGACAGGGGGCGGCGAGCAGTACTTC. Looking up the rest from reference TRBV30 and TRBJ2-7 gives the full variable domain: SQTIHQWPATLVQPVGSPLSLECTVEGTSNPNLYWYRQAAGRGLQLLFYSVGIGQISSEVPQNLSASRPQDRQFILSSKKLLLSDSGFYLCAGTGTGGGEQYFGPGTRLTVT.

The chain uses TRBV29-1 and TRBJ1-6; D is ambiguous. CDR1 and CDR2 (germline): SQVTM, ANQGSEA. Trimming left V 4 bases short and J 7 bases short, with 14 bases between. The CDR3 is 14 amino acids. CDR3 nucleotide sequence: TGCAGCGTTGCCACGGGGAACTCAAATTCACCCCTCCACTTT. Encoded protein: CSVATGNSNSPLHF.

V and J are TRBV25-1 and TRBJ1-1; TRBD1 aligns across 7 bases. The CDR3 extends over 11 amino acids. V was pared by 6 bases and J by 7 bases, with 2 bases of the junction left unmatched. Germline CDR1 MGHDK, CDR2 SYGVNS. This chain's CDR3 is CASRTGYEAFF. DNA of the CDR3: TGTGCCAGCAGGACAGGGTATGAAGCTTTCTTT.

CDR3 DNA: TGTGCCATCAGTGAGGGGAGCGGGGGATGCCGCTACGAGCAGTACTTC. Translated: CAISEGSGGCRYEQYF. The rearrangement uses TRBV10-3 and TRBJ2-7, with 8 bases lining up with TRBD2. The J segment lost 3 bases and the V segment lost 2 bases, leaving 9 bases of the junction unmatched. This CDR3 has 16 amino acids. Germline V gives CDR1 ENHRY, CDR2 SYGVKD.

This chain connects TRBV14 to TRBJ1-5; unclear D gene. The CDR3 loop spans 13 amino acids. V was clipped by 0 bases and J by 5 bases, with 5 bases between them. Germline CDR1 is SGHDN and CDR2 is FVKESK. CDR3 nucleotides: TGTGCCAGCAGCCAAGATCTTTATCAGCCCCAGCATTTT. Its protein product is CASSQDLYQPQHF.

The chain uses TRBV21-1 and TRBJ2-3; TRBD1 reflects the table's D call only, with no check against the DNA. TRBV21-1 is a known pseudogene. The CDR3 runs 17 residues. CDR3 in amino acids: CASSKVGRAEGTDTQYF. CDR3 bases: TGTGCCAGCAGCAAAGTCGGCAGGGCCGAAGGCACAGATACGCAGTATTTT.

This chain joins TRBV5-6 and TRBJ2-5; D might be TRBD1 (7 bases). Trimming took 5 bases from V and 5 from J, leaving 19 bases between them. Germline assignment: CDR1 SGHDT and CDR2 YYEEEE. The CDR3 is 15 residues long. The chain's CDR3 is CASRGVEGARETQYF. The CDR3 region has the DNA TGTGCCAGCAGGGGCGTGGAGGGGGCGCGGGAGACCCAGTACTTC. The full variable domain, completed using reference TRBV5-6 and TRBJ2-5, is DAGVTQSPTHLIKTRGQQVTLRCSPKSGHDTVSWYQQALGQGPQFIFQYYEEEERQRGNFPDRFSGHQFPNYSSELNVNALLLGDSALYLCASRGVEGARETQYFGPGTRLLVL.

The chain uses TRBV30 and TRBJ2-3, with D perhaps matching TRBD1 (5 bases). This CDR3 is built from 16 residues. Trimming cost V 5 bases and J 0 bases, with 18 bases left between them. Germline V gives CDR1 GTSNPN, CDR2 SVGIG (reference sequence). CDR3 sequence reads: CAWFEVPGISTDTQYF. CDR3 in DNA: TGTGCCTGGTTTGAGGTCCCAGGGATTAGCACAGATACGCAGTATTTT. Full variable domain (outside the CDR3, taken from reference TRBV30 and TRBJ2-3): SQTIHQWPATLVQPVGSPLSLECTVEGTSNPNLYWYRQAAGRGLQLLFYSVGIGQISSEVPQNLSASRPQDRQFILSSKKLLLSDSGFYLCAWFEVPGISTDTQYFGPGTRLTVL.

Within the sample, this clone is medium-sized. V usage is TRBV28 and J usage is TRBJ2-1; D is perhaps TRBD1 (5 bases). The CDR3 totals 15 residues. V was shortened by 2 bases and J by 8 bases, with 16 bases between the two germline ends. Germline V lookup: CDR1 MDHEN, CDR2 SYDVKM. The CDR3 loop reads CASSLTGDSRDEQFF. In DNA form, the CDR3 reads TGTGCCAGCAGTTTAACGGGCGACAGTCGAGATGAGCAGTTCTTC.

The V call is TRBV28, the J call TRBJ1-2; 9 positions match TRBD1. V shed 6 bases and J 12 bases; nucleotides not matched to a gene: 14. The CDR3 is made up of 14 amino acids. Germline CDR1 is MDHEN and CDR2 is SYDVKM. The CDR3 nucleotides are TGTGCCAGCAGCATTCCGGGACAGGGATCCGTCCACACCTTC. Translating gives CASSIPGQGSVHTF.

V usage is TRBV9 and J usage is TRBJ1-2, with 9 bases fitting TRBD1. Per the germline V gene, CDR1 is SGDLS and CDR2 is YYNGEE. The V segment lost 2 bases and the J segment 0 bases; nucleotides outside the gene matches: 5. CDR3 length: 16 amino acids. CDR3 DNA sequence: TGTGCCAGCAGCGTGGGACAGGGACGGCCTAACTATGGCTACACCTTC. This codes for CASSVGQGRPNYGYTF. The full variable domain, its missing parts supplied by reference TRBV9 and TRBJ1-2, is DSGVTQTPKHLITATGQRVTLRCSPRSGDLSVYWYQQSLDQGLQFLIQYYNGEERAKGNILERFSAQQFPDLHSELNLSSLELGDSALYFCASSVGQGRPNYGYTFGSGTRLTVV.

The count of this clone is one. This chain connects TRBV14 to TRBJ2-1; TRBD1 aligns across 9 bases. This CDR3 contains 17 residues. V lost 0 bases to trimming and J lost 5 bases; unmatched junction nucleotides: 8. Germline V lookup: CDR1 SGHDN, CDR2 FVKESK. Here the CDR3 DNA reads TGTGCCAGCAGCCAAGAGATGGACAGGGGTATGCACAATGAGCAGTTCTTC. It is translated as CASSQEMDRGMHNEQFF.

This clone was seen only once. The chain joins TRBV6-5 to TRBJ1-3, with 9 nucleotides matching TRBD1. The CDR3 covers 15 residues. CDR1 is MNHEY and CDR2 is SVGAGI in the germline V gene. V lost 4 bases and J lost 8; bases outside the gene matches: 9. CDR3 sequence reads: CASSSGQGNADTIYF. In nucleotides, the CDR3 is TGTGCCAGCAGTTCCGGACAGGGGAATGCGGACACCATATATTTT.

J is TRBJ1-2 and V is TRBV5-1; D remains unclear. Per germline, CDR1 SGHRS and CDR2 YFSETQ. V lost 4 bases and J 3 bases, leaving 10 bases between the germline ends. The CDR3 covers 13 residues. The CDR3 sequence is CASSRTGDYGYTF. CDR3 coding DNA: TGCGCCAGCAGCCGGACGGGAGACTATGGCTACACCTTC. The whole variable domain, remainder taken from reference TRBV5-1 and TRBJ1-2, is KAGVTQTPRYLIKTRGQQVTLSCSPISGHRSVSWYQQTPGQGLQFLFEYFSETQRNKGNFPGRFSGRQFSNSRSEMNVSTLELGDSALYLCASSRTGDYGYTFGSGTRLTVV.

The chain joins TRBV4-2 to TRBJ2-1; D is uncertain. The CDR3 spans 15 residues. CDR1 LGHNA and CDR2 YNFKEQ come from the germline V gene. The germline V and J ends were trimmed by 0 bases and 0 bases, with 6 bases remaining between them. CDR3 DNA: TGTGCCAGCAGCCAAGAACTAAGCTCCTACAATGAGCAGTTCTTC. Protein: CASSQELSSYNEQFF.

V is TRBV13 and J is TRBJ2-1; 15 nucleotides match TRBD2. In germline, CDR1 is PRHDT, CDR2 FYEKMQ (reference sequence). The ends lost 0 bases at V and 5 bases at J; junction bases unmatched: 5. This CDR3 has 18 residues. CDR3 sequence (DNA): TGTGCCAGCAGCTTAGGCGGACTAGCGGGGGGGCCTCACAATGAGCAGTTCTTC. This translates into CASSLGGLAGGPHNEQFF. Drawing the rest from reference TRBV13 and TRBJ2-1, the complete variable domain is AAGVIQSPRHLIKEKRETATLKCYPIPRHDTVYWYQQGPGQDPQFLISFYEKMQSDKGSIPDRFSAQQFSDYHSELNMSSLELGDSALYFCASSLGGLAGGPHNEQFFGPGTRLTVL.

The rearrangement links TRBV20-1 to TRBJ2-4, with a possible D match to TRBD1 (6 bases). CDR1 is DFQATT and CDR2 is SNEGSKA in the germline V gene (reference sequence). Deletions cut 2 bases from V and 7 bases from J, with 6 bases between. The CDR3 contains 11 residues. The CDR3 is CSARRGNIQYF. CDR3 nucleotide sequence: TGCAGTGCTAGAAGGGGGAACATTCAGTACTTC.

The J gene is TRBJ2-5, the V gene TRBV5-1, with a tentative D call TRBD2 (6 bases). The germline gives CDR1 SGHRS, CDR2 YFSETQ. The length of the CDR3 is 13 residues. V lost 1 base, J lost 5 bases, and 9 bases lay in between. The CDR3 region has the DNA TGCGCCAGCAGCTTGACTAGCCGGGAGACCCAGTACTTC. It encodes CASSLTSRETQYF.

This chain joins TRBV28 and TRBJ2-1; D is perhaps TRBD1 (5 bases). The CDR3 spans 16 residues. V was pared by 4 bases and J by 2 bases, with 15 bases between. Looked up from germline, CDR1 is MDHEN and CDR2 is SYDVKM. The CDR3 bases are TGTGCCAGCAGTTCCCCCCGGACAAGCCCCTACAATGAGCAGTTCTTC. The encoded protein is CASSSPRTSPYNEQFF.

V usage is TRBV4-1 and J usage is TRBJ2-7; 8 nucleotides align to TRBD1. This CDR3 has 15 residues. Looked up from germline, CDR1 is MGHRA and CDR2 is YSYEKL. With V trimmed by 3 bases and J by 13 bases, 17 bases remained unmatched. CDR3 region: CASSQPRDRPRLVYF. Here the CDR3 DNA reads TGCGCCAGCAGCCAGCCGCGGGACAGGCCGCGTCTTGTATACTTC.

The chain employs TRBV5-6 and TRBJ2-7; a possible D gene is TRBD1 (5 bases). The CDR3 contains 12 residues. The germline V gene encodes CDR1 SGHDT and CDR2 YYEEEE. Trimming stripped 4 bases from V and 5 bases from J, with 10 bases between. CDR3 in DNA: TGTGCCAGCAGCCTGGTAGGGGACGAGCAGTACTTC. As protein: CASSLVGDEQYF.

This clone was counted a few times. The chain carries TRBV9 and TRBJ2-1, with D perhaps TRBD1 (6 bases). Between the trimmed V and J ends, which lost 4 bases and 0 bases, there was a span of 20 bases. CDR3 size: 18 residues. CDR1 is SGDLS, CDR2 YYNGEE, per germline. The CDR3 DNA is TGTGCCAGCAGCTCCATGGGGGCCAGTAGGAGCTCCTACAATGAGCAGTTCTTC. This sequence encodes CASSSMGASRSSYNEQFF.

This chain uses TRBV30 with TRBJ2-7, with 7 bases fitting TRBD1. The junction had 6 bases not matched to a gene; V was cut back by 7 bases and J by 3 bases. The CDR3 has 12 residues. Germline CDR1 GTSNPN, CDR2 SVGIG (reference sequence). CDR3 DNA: TGTGCCTATGACCGGGACAGCTACGAGCAGTACTTC. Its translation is CAYDRDSYEQYF.